The clone carrying this T cell receptor beta chain showed up just once. No antigen is known for it. The sample comes from a study of T cells after yellow fever vaccination. For the study at large: SMART-Seq v4 Ultra Low Input served to prepare low-cell-number fractions.

The CDR3 is made up of 14 amino acids. Trimming stripped 5 bases from V and 0 bases from J, with 13 bases between. Germline V gives CDR1 DFQATT, CDR2 SNEGSKA (reference sequence). Overall study results and limits: Reappearance after the booster was seen for most primary-vaccination clones, at 95% to 96% CD4 and 70% to 90% CD8.

The TCR cDNA carried a universal primer site and UMIs from 5'RACE template switching. TCRdb reprocessed the 5' RACE reads with MiXCR, giving one entry per CDR3 protein. This table has roughly 170,000 distinct CDR3 sequences, approximately 6.2% appearing once. V and J are TRBV20-1 and TRBJ1-1; D perhaps matches TRBD1 (5 bases). This receptor was obtained from a man aged 18 to 35 who received the YFV17D yellow fever vaccine. The sequencing used CD4+ T cells sorted from PBMCs, collected on the day of the first yellow fever vaccination. CDR3 bases: TGCAGTGCTTGGGGTTTGGGGCTGAACACTGAAGCTTTCTTT. Protein product: CSAWGLGLNTEAFF.